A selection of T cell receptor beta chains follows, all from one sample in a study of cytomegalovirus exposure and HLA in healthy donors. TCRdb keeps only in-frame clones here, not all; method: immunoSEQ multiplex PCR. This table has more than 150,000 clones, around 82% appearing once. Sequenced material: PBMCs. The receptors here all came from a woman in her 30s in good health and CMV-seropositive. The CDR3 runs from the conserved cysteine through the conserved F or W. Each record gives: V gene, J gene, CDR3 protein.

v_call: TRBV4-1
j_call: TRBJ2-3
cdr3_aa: CASRNLRDTQYF

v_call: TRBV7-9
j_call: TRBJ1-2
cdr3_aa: CAWGGAYTF

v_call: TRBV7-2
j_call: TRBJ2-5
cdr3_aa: CASSPTSSRETQYF

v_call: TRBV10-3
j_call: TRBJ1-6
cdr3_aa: CAISSRDIFSPLHF

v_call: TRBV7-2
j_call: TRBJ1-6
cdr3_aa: CASSTDIAPLHF

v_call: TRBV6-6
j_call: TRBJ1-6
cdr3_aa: CASRIDRAVFF

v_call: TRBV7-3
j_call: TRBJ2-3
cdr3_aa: CASSLTGQGTDTQYF

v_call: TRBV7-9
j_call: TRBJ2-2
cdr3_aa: CASSGPDRVTGELFF

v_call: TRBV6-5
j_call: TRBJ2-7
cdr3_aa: CASSYSASGGNKEQYF

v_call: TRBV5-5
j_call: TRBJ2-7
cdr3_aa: CASSLRGPLGGARGEQYF

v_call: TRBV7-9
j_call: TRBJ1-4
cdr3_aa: CASSLGTSLWGEKLFF

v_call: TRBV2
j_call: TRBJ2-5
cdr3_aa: CASSLQGGETQYF

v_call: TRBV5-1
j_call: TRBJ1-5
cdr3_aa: CASSYGGASNQPQHF

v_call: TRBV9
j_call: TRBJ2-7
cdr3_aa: CASSPTDGEQYF

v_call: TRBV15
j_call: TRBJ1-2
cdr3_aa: CATSRDEGANYGYTF

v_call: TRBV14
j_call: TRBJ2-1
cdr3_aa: CASSQERNEQFF

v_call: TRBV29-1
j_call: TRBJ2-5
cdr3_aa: CSVEGRGPKETQYF

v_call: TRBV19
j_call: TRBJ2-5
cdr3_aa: CASRSPGSTGTQYF

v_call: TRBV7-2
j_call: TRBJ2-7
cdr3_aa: CASALGSGGLSSYEQYF

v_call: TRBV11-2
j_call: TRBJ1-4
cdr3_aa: CASRSTGYNEKLFF

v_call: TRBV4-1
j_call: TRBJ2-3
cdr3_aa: CASKTGLAGYTDTQYF

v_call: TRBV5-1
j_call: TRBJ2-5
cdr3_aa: CASSWVVTSGGLNQETQYF

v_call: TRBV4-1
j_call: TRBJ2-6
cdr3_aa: CASSQGGQGFSGANVLTF

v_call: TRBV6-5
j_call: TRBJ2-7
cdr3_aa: CASSTTGEQYF

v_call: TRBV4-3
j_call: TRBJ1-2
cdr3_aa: CASSQGLRGGTYGYTF

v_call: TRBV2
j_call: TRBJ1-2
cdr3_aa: CASSEALPRYGYTF

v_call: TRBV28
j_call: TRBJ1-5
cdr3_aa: CASFDSVDNQPQHF

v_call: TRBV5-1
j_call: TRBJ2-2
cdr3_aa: CASSLRDTATGELFF

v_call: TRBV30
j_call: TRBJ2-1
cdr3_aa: CAWRSWGADEQFF

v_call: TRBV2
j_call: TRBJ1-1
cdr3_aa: CASSQQGYTEAFF

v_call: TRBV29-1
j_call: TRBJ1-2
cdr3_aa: CSVGREDYGYTF

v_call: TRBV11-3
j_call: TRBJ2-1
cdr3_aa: CASSLVAGSYNEQFF

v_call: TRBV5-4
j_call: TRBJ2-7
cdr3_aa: CASSSRGTGWNEQYF

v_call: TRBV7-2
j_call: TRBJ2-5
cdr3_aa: CASSLDSGGLWGTQYF

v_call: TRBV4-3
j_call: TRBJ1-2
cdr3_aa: CASSQLKGPGYGYTF

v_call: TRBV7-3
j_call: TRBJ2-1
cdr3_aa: CASSLQGASYNEQFF

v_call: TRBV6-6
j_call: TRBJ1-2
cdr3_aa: CASSRTGVGQGYTF

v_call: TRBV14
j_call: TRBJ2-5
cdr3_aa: CASSQDKGTGRQETQYF

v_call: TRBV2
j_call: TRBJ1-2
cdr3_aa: CASTVILGYTF

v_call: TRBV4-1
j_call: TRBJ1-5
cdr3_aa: CASSQGRALRGSNQPQHF

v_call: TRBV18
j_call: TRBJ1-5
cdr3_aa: CASSPGPRGGQPQHF

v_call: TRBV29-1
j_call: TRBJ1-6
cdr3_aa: CSVSDRTNSPLHF

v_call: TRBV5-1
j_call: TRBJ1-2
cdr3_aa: CASSDLGEGNGYTF

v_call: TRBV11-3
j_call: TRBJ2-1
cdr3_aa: CASSLAGTDYNEQFF

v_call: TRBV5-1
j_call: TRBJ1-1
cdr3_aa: CASSLHRDPMNTEAFF

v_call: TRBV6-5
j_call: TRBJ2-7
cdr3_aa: CASSSPGQGYEQYF

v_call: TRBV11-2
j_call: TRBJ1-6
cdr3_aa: CASSSDSRGGAYSPLHF

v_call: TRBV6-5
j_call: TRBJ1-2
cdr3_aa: CASSLQGASYGYTF

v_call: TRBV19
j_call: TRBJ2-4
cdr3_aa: CASNQGGLAKNIQYF

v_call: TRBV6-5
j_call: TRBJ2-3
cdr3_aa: CASSATSGAPDTQYF

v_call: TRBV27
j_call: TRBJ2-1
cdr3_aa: CASSFGLSTNEQFF

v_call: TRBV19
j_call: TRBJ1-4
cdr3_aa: CASSMGRREKLFF

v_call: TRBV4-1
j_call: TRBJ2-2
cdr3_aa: CASSQEDRDWDTGELFF

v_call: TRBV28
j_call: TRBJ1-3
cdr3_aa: CASSGLRDRVAGNTIYF

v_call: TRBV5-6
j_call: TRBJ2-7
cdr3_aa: CASSLLASYEQYF

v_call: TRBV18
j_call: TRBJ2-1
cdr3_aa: CASSPRSGGAGSYNEQFF

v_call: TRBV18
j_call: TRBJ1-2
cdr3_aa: CASSPATGLNYGYTF

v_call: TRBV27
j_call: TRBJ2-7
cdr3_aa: CASSFAGSYEQYF

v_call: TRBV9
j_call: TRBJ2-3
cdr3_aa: CASSVAGTADTQYF

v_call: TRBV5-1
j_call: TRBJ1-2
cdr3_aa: CASSPRDYGGYTF